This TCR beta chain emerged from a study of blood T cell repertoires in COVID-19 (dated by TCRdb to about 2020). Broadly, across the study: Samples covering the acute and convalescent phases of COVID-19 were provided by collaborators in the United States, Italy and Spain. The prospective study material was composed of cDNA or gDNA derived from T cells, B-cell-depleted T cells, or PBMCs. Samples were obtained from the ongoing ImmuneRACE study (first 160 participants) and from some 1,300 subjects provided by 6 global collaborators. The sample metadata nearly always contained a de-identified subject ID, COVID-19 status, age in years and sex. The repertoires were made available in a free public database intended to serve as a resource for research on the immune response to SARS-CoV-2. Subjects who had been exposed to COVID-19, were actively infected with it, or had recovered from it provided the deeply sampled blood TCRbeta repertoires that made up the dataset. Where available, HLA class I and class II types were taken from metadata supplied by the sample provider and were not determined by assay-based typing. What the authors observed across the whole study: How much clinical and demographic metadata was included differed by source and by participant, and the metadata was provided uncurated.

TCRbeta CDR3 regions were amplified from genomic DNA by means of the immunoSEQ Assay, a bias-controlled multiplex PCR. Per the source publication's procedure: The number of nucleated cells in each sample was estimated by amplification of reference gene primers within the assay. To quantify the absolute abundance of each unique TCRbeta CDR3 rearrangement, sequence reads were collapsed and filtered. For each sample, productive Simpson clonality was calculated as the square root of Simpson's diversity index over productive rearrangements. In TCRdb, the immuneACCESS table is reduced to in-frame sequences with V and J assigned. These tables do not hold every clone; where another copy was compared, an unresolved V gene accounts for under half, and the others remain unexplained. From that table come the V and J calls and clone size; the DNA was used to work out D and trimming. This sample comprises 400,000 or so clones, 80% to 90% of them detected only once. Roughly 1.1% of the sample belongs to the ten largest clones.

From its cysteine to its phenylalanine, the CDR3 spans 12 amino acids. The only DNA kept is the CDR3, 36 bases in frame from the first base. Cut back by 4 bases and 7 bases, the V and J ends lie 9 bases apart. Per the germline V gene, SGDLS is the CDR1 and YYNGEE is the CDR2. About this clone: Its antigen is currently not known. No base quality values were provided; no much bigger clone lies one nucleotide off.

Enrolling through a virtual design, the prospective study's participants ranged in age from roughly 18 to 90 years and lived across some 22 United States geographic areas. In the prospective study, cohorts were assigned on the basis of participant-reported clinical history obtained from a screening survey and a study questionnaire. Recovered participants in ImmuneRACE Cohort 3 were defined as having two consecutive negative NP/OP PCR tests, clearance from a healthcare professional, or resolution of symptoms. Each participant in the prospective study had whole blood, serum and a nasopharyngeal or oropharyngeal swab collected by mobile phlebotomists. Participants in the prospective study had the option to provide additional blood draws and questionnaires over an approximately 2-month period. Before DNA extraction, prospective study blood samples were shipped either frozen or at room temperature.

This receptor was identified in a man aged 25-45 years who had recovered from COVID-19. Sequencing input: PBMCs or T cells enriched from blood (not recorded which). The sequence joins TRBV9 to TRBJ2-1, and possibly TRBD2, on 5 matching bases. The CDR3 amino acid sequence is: CASSLAENEQFF. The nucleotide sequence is TGTGCCAGCAGCCTAGCCGAGAATGAGCAGTTCTTC. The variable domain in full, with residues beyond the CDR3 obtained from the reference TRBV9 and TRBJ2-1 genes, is DSGVTQTPKHLITATGQRVTLRCSPRSGDLSVYWYQQSLDQGLQFLIQYYNGEERAKGNILERFSAQQFPDLHSELNLSSLELGDSALYFCASSLAENEQFFGPGTRLTVL.